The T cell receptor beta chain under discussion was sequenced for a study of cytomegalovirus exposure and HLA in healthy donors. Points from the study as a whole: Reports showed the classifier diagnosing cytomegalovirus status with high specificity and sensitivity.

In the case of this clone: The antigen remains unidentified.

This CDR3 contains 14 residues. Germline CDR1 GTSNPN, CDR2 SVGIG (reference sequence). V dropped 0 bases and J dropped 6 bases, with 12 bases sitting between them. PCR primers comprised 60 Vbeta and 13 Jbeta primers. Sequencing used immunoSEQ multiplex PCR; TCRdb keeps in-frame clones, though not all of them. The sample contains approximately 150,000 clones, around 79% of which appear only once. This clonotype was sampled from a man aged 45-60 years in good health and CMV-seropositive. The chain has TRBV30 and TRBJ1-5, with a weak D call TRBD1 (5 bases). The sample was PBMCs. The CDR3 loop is CAWSVQGAGQPQHF. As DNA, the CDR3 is TGTGCCTGGAGTGTACAAGGGGCCGGTCAGCCCCAGCATTTT.